These 6 T cell receptor beta chains came from one sample sequenced in a study of shared clonotypes between healthy human individuals. Profiled with immunoSEQ multiplex PCR; TCRdb holds only in-frame clones, not every one. This table holds just over 2,000,000 clones, 95% found once. The source material was naive CD4+ T cells sorted from blood. Subset denoted: CD45RA+ positively selected. These receptors all come from a man younger than 30 in good health.

The rearrangement joins TRBV6-1 to TRBJ1-4; D is uncertain. The CDR3 extends over 15 amino acids. Trimming removed 2 bases from V and 8 bases from J, with 15 bases in between. The germline V gene encodes CDR1 MNHNS and CDR2 SASEGT. In DNA, the CDR3 is TGTGCCAGCAGTGAAATCGGGTTGCTAAGAGAAAAACTGTTTTTT. Residues: CASSEIGLLREKLFF.

J is TRBJ2-7 and V is TRBV7-2; tentatively, D is TRBD2 (5 bases). Trimming took 5 bases from V and 3 from J, leaving 17 bases between them. The germline gives CDR1 SGHTA, CDR2 FQGNSA. CDR3 size: 15 residues. The chain's CDR3 is CASSPAGLALYEQYF. In DNA, the CDR3 is TGTGCCAGCAGCCCTGCTGGGCTAGCCCTCTACGAGCAGTACTTC.

This clone showed up just once. This rearrangement joins TRBV9 to TRBJ2-6, with 8 positions matching TRBD1. CDR3 length: 19 residues. V dropped 2 bases and J dropped 0; count of bases not matched to a gene: 10. From germline, CDR1 is SGDLS and CDR2 YYNGEE. CDR3 loop: CASSVASGQGISGANVLTF. The CDR3 DNA is TGTGCCAGCAGCGTCGCAAGCGGACAGGGCATCTCTGGGGCCAACGTCCTGACTTTC.

This chain uses TRBV11-3 with TRBJ1-1; TRBD1 agrees at 7 bases. The length of the CDR3 is 14 residues. V gave up 5 bases and J gave up 1 base; unmatched junction bases: 4. Germline V gene sequence: CDR1 SGHNT, CDR2 YENEEA. The CDR3 DNA reads TGTGCCAGCAGCAAAGGGGGCCCGAACACTGAAGCTTTCTTT. Residues: CASSKGGPNTEAFF.

The rearrangement uses TRBV5-6 and TRBJ2-1; D is ambiguous. The CDR3 has 15 residues. Germline loops: CDR1 SGHDT, CDR2 YYEEEE. With 2 bases removed from V and 6 bases from J, the gap between germline ends came to 15 bases. The DNA of the CDR3 is TGTGCCAGCAGCTTTACATCCACAAAAGCCAATGAGCAGTTCTTC. This gives the protein CASSFTSTKANEQFF.

The chain employs TRBV10-2 and TRBJ2-7; possibly TRBD1 for D (5 bases). Trimming took off 10 bases at V and 3 bases at J, with 25 bases between the two ends. The CDR3 is 16 residues long. CDR1 is WSHSY and CDR2 is SAAADI in the germline V gene. The CDR3 here is CATRQNFGGTHYEQYF. Written as DNA, the CDR3 is TGCGCCACCCGACAGAATTTTGGCGGAACCCACTACGAGCAGTACTTC.